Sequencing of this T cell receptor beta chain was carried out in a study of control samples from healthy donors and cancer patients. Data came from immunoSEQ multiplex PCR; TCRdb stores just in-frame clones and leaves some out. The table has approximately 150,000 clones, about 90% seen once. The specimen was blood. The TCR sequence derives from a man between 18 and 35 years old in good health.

CDR3 sequence: CASSLTPATNEKLFF. The CDR3 nucleotides read TGTGCCAGCAGCCTTACCCCAGCAACTAATGAAAAACTGTTTTTT. The genes are TRBV9 and TRBJ1-4; D is ambiguous. Trimming left V 4 bases short and J 0 bases short, with 10 bases between. There are 15 residues in the CDR3. Germline lookup yields CDR1 SGDLS and CDR2 YYNGEE.